Listed below are T cell receptor beta chains from one sample, sequenced in a study of control samples from healthy donors and cancer patients. Using immunoSEQ multiplex PCR, the repertoire was profiled, and TCRdb retains in-frame clones only, with some absent. The sample includes about 160,000 clones, 96% of them seen just once. The sequencing sample was made of blood. These receptors came from a woman in her 30s in good health. CDR3s include the opening cysteine and the closing phenylalanine or tryptophan. The D gene is left open where the match is weak. Clone size is given for some rows only: seen once, a few or many times, or a class if the clone is expanded.

d_gene: NA; j_gene: TRBJ2-7; v_gene: TRBV19; abundance: NA; CDR3aa: CASSIPGQYEQYF; CDR3nt: TGTGCCAGTAGTATCCCAGGACAGTACGAGCAGTACTTC
d_gene: NA; j_gene: TRBJ2-7; v_gene: TRBV24-1; abundance: NA; CDR3aa: CATPRAETYEQYF; CDR3nt: TGTGCCACCCCACGGGCGGAAACCTACGAGCAGTACTTC
d_gene: NA; j_gene: TRBJ2-4; v_gene: TRBV6-2/TRBV6-3; abundance: NA; CDR3aa: CASSPGWGFVSKNIQYF; CDR3nt: TGTGCCAGCAGTCCGGGGTGGGGGTTTGTGTCCAAAAACATTCAGTACTTC
d_gene: TRBD1; j_gene: TRBJ1-2; v_gene: TRBV6-2/TRBV6-3; abundance: NA; CDR3aa: CASSQLELTQGATYGYTF; CDR3nt: TGTGCCAGCAGTCAATTGGAACTGACACAGGGGGCGACGTATGGCTACACCTTC
d_gene: NA; j_gene: TRBJ1-4; v_gene: TRBV18; abundance: NA; CDR3aa: CASSGGATNEKLFF; CDR3nt: TGTGCCAGCTCCGGTGGGGCAACTAATGAAAAACTGTTTTTT
d_gene: NA; j_gene: TRBJ2-1; v_gene: TRBV2; abundance: NA; CDR3aa: CATAPMDFVNEQFF; CDR3nt: TGTGCCACAGCACCGATGGACTTTGTGAATGAGCAGTTCTTC
d_gene: TRBD1; j_gene: TRBJ2-7; v_gene: TRBV29-1; abundance: NA; CDR3aa: CSARQGYEQYF; CDR3nt: TGCAGCGCACGACAGGGCTACGAGCAGTACTTC
d_gene: NA; j_gene: TRBJ1-5; v_gene: TRBV28; abundance: once; CDR3aa: CASSNQPQHF; CDR3nt: TGTGCCAGCAGTAATCAGCCCCAGCATTTT
d_gene: TRBD2; j_gene: TRBJ2-1; v_gene: TRBV6-4; abundance: NA; CDR3aa: CASSSGLAGYNEQFF; CDR3nt: TGTGCCAGCAGTTCGGGACTAGCGGGCTACAATGAGCAGTTCTTC
d_gene: NA; j_gene: TRBJ2-2; v_gene: TRBV28; abundance: NA; CDR3aa: CASSLIVGGSGAGELFF; CDR3nt: TGTGCCAGCAGTTTAATTGTGGGGGGATCGGGCGCCGGGGAGCTGTTTTTT
d_gene: NA; j_gene: TRBJ1-1; v_gene: TRBV12-3/TRBV12-4; abundance: NA; CDR3aa: CASRRTVNTEAFF; CDR3nt: TGTGCCAGCAGACGGACAGTGAACACTGAAGCTTTCTTT
d_gene: TRBD2; j_gene: TRBJ2-1; v_gene: TRBV11-2; abundance: NA; CDR3aa: CASSLAGSARGRYEQFF; CDR3nt: TGTGCCAGCAGCTTAGCCGGAAGTGCGCGGGGGAGATACGAGCAGTTCTTC
d_gene: TRBD1; j_gene: TRBJ1-2; v_gene: TRBV13; abundance: NA; CDR3aa: CASSRPTGGGYTF; CDR3nt: TGTGCCAGCAGCCGACCGACAGGGGGAGGCTACACCTTC
d_gene: TRBD1; j_gene: TRBJ1-2; v_gene: TRBV11-2; abundance: NA; CDR3aa: CASTPSQGVGYTF; CDR3nt: TGTGCCAGCACCCCCTCCCAGGGGGTTGGCTACACCTTC
d_gene: NA; j_gene: TRBJ1-5; v_gene: TRBV5-5; abundance: NA; CDR3aa: CASSLEGFGNQPQHF; CDR3nt: TGTGCCAGCAGCTTGGAGGGGTTTGGAAATCAGCCCCAGCATTTT
d_gene: NA; j_gene: TRBJ1-2; v_gene: TRBV5-1; abundance: NA; CDR3aa: CASSLGQSQGGYTF; CDR3nt: TGCGCCAGCAGCTTAGGACAGAGCCAGGGAGGCTACACCTTC
d_gene: TRBD1; j_gene: TRBJ1-1; v_gene: TRBV6-5; abundance: once; CDR3aa: CASSLGGGTEAFF; CDR3nt: TGTGCCAGCAGTTTAGGGGGCGGCACTGAAGCTTTCTTT
d_gene: NA; j_gene: TRBJ2-2; v_gene: TRBV28; abundance: once; CDR3aa: CASSPIRGPGELFF; CDR3nt: TGTGCCAGCAGTCCAATCAGGGGACCCGGGGAGCTGTTTTTT
d_gene: NA; j_gene: TRBJ1-6; v_gene: TRBV29-1; abundance: NA; CDR3aa: CSVVKGPDSPLHF; CDR3nt: TGCAGCGTTGTTAAGGGGCCCGATTCACCCCTCCACTTT
d_gene: NA; j_gene: TRBJ2-3; v_gene: TRBV28; abundance: NA; CDR3aa: CATHGEKPTDTQYF; CDR3nt: TGTGCCACCCATGGAGAGAAACCCACAGATACGCAGTATTTT
d_gene: TRBD2; j_gene: TRBJ2-1; v_gene: TRBV7-8; abundance: NA; CDR3aa: CASSLERLAGYNEQFF; CDR3nt: TGTGCCAGCAGCTTAGAGAGGCTAGCGGGATACAATGAGCAGTTCTTC
d_gene: TRBD1; j_gene: TRBJ2-5; v_gene: TRBV28; abundance: NA; CDR3aa: CASSLGPGTAQETQYF; CDR3nt: TGTGCCAGCAGTTTAGGTCCCGGGACAGCCCAAGAGACCCAGTACTTC
d_gene: NA; j_gene: TRBJ2-3; v_gene: TRBV29-1; abundance: NA; CDR3aa: CSVEDWGADTQYF; CDR3nt: TGCAGCGTTGAAGATTGGGGGGCAGATACGCAGTATTTT
d_gene: TRBD1; j_gene: TRBJ1-1; v_gene: TRBV18; abundance: NA; CDR3aa: CASSERTGAMNTEAFF; CDR3nt: TGTGCCAGCTCAGAGAGGACAGGGGCCATGAACACTGAAGCTTTCTTT
d_gene: TRBD1; j_gene: TRBJ2-7; v_gene: TRBV11-2; abundance: NA; CDR3aa: CASSFRDRAPSSYEQYF; CDR3nt: TGTGCCAGCAGCTTCCGGGACAGGGCCCCCAGCTCCTACGAGCAGTACTTC
d_gene: NA; j_gene: TRBJ1-1; v_gene: TRBV18; abundance: NA; CDR3aa: CASWGGSRNTEAFF; CDR3nt: TGTGCCAGCTGGGGAGGGAGTCGTAACACTGAAGCTTTCTTT
d_gene: TRBD1; j_gene: TRBJ1-5; v_gene: TRBV23-1; abundance: NA; CDR3aa: CASSQATGERDNQPQHF; CDR3nt: TGCGCCAGCAGTCAAGCTACAGGGGAGCGAGACAATCAGCCCCAGCATTTT
d_gene: NA; j_gene: TRBJ1-5; v_gene: TRBV27; abundance: NA; CDR3aa: CASSLFRGGNQPQHF; CDR3nt: TGTGCCAGCAGTTTATTTCGAGGGGGCAATCAGCCCCAGCATTTT
d_gene: TRBD1; j_gene: TRBJ1-1; v_gene: TRBV28; abundance: NA; CDR3aa: CASSGQGGEVVNTEAFF; CDR3nt: TGTGCCAGCAGCGGACAGGGAGGTGAGGTTGTGAACACTGAAGCTTTCTTT
d_gene: TRBD1; j_gene: TRBJ1-1; v_gene: TRBV6-5; abundance: once; CDR3aa: CASSSEGAGAEAFF; CDR3nt: TGTGCCAGCAGTTCTGAGGGGGCGGGGGCTGAAGCTTTCTTT
d_gene: NA; j_gene: TRBJ2-5; v_gene: TRBV27; abundance: once; CDR3aa: CASSPRTGTLYF; CDR3nt: TGTGCCAGCAGTCCACGGACCGGGACTTTGTACTTC
d_gene: TRBD1; j_gene: TRBJ1-5; v_gene: TRBV30; abundance: NA; CDR3aa: CAWSGVTGVSNQPQHF; CDR3nt: TGTGCCTGGAGTGGAGTGACAGGGGTGAGCAATCAGCCCCAGCATTTT
d_gene: NA; j_gene: TRBJ1-6; v_gene: TRBV20-1; abundance: NA; CDR3aa: CSASPRGSFSPLHF; CDR3nt: TGCAGTGCTAGTCCGCGGGGTTCTTTTTCACCCCTCCACTTT
d_gene: NA; j_gene: TRBJ2-2; v_gene: TRBV2; abundance: NA; CDR3aa: CASNGPNTGELFF; CDR3nt: TGTGCCAGCAATGGGCCCAACACCGGGGAGCTGTTTTTT
d_gene: NA; j_gene: TRBJ2-2; v_gene: TRBV7-6; abundance: NA; CDR3aa: CASSLPDREVGELFF; CDR3nt: TGTGCCAGCAGCCTACCTGACAGGGAGGTCGGGGAGCTGTTTTTT
d_gene: NA; j_gene: TRBJ2-1; v_gene: TRBV7-9; abundance: once; CDR3aa: CASSFGLAGNEQFF; CDR3nt: TGTGCCAGCAGCTTTGGGCTAGCCGGCAATGAGCAGTTCTTC
d_gene: TRBD2; j_gene: TRBJ2-3; v_gene: TRBV13; abundance: NA; CDR3aa: CASSSVSGGTDTQYF; CDR3nt: TGTGCCAGCAGCTCCGTCTCCGGGGGGACAGATACGCAGTATTTT
d_gene: NA; j_gene: TRBJ2-7; v_gene: TRBV27; abundance: NA; CDR3aa: CASSLYTNYEQYF; CDR3nt: TGTGCCAGCAGTTTATACACCAACTACGAGCAGTACTTC
d_gene: NA; j_gene: TRBJ1-1; v_gene: TRBV10-3; abundance: once; CDR3aa: CAISERGTEAFF; CDR3nt: TGTGCCATCAGTGAGCGTGGCACTGAAGCTTTCTTT
d_gene: TRBD1; j_gene: TRBJ1-1; v_gene: TRBV7-8; abundance: NA; CDR3aa: CASSLKGTGVWDTEAFF; CDR3nt: TGTGCCAGCAGCTTAAAAGGGACAGGGGTGTGGGACACTGAAGCTTTCTTT
d_gene: TRBD1; j_gene: TRBJ2-7; v_gene: TRBV24-1; abundance: NA; CDR3aa: CATSDSGQGRTYEQYF; CDR3nt: TGTGCCACCAGTGACTCCGGACAGGGGCGGACCTACGAGCAGTACTTC